Listed here are 20 T cell receptor beta chains from one sample, sequenced in a study of a mutant IDH1 vaccine in newly diagnosed glioma. Time point of the sample: week 23, last vaccination. Every single dose of the vaccine, 300 ug of mutant IDH1 20-mer peptide, came with topical imiquimod. No antigen has been identified for these receptors. TCRdb keeps only in-frame clones here, not all; method: immunoSEQ multiplex PCR. The sample carries about 38,000 clones, 81% recorded once. The starting material was PBMCs, obtained from a glioma patient whose treatment included an IDH1 peptide vaccine. The receptors stem from a man between 35 and 55 years old with glioma.

V and J are TRBV19 and TRBJ1-1; D remains ambiguous. V lost 6 bases, J lost 0 bases, and 5 bases lay in between. Looked up from germline, CDR1 is LNHDA and CDR2 is SQIVND (reference sequence). This CDR3 comprises 12 residues. In DNA, the CDR3 is TGTGCCAGTAGGGTCATGAACACTGAAGCTTTCTTT. Translation gives CASRVMNTEAFF.

This clone was recorded once. V gene TRBV7-2 combines with J gene TRBJ2-7; 8 bases agree with TRBD1. V lost 1 base, J lost 4 bases, and 6 bases stayed unmatched. The CDR3 length is 15 residues. CDR1 is SGHTA, CDR2 FQGNSA, per germline. The CDR3 here is CASSLDRGILYEQYF. The CDR3 nucleotides read TGTGCCAGCAGCTTAGACAGGGGGATTCTGTACGAGCAGTACTTC.

CDR3 sequence: CASSKSRGLSNEQFF. The CDR3, as DNA: TGTGCCAGCAGCAAAAGTCGGGGACTTAGCAATGAGCAGTTCTTC. The rearrangement joins TRBV21-1 to TRBJ2-1; the table's D gene call, TRBD2, was not cross checked with the DNA. TRBV21-1 is marked as a pseudogene. This CDR3 is 15 amino acids long.

There are a few counts of this clone. The chain recombines TRBV7-9 with TRBJ1-6; D ambiguous. V was pared by 5 bases and J by 9 bases, with 11 bases between. This CDR3 comprises 13 residues. Per germline, CDR1 SEHNR and CDR2 FQNEAQ (reference sequence). The CDR3, as DNA: TGTGCCAGCAGCACTATATCGGGTTCACCCCTCCACTTT. Protein: CASSTISGSPLHF.

V and J are TRBV4-2 and TRBJ2-3; D might be TRBD1 (6 bases). The germline gives CDR1 LGHNA, CDR2 YNFKEQ. This CDR3 is 13 amino acids long. Trimming removed 1 base from V and 4 bases from J, with 6 bases in between. The CDR3 loop is CASSQGTADTQYF. The CDR3 DNA reads TGTGCCAGCAGCCAAGGGACAGCAGATACGCAGTATTTT.

V is TRBV5-4 and J is TRBJ2-7; D not certain. Trimming stripped 0 bases from V and 0 bases from J, with 7 bases between. Germline CDR1 SGHNT, CDR2 YYREEE (reference sequence). The CDR3 is 14 amino acids. The CDR3 DNA reads TGTGCCAGCAGCTTGGAGGAGAGCTCCTACGAGCAGTACTTC. Residues: CASSLEESSYEQYF.

This chain uses TRBV30 with TRBJ1-5; D is unclear. The length of the CDR3 is 19 residues. V was pared by 2 bases and J by 0 bases, with 23 bases between. Per germline, CDR1 GTSNPN and CDR2 SVGIG (reference sequence). CDR3 DNA: TGTGCCTGGAGTCCTCCTCGGCAGCGGCCCGCCTATAGCAATCAGCCCCAGCATTTT. Amino acid sequence: CAWSPPRQRPAYSNQPQHF. Looking up the rest from reference TRBV30 and TRBJ1-5 gives the full variable domain: SQTIHQWPATLVQPVGSPLSLECTVEGTSNPNLYWYRQAAGRGLQLLFYSVGIGQISSEVPQNLSASRPQDRQFILSSKKLLLSDSGFYLCAWSPPRQRPAYSNQPQHFGDGTRLSIL.

The rearrangement links TRBV19 to TRBJ2-5, with D maybe TRBD2 (5 bases). Germline V CDR1 and CDR2: LNHDA, SQIVND (reference sequence). Trimming stripped 5 bases from V and 1 base from J, with 17 bases between. The CDR3 is 16 residues long. The CDR3 DNA sequence: TGTGCCAGTAGTCCCTCTCGGAGCGGAGCCCAAGAGACCCAGTACTTC. It is translated as CASSPSRSGAQETQYF.

V usage is TRBV5-5 and J usage is TRBJ2-7; a weak D match, TRBD2 (5 bases). Germline loops: CDR1 SGHKS, CDR2 YYEKEE (reference sequence). V was cut by 0 bases and J by 4 bases, with 11 bases left in between. The CDR3 totals 14 residues. CDR3 protein: CASSLAAGRYEQYF. CDR3 in DNA: TGTGCCAGCAGCTTGGCCGCGGGTAGGTACGAGCAGTACTTC.

CDR3 nucleotide sequence: TGTGCCAGCAGTGGGGGGACAGGGCGAAGTGGATACGAGCAGTACTTC. This encodes CASSGGTGRSGYEQYF. V is TRBV2 and J is TRBJ2-5; 9 nucleotides line up with TRBD1. The end of the DNA aligns better with TRBJ2-7, so the J call may be wrong. Looked up from germline, CDR1 is SNHLY and CDR2 is FYNNEI. This CDR3 comprises 16 residues.

This clone was counted a single time. The chain employs TRBV30 and TRBJ2-7; no reliable D call. From germline, CDR1 is GTSNPN and CDR2 SVGIG (reference sequence). The CDR3 length is 13 residues. Trimming removed 0 bases at V and 1 base at J, with 7 bases between. This CDR3 is CAWSVGRSYEQYF. The CDR3 DNA reads as TGTGCCTGGAGTGTAGGGCGATCCTACGAGCAGTACTTC. The complete variable domain, with remaining parts taken from reference TRBV30 and TRBJ2-7, reads SQTIHQWPATLVQPVGSPLSLECTVEGTSNPNLYWYRQAAGRGLQLLFYSVGIGQISSEVPQNLSASRPQDRQFILSSKKLLLSDSGFYLCAWSVGRSYEQYFGPGTRLTVT.

The rearrangement uses TRBV6-1 and TRBJ2-7; TRBD1 or TRBD2 may be the D gene (5 bases each). Germline values: CDR1 MNHNS, CDR2 SASEGT. The CDR3 length is 15 residues. Trimming stripped 4 bases from V and 2 bases from J, with 15 bases between. The CDR3 loop reads CASSAISGATYEQYF. CDR3 in DNA: TGTGCCAGCAGTGCCATCTCCGGGGCAACCTACGAGCAGTACTTC.

V gene TRBV28 combines with J gene TRBJ2-7, with D uncertain. Germline V gene lookup returns CDR1 MDHEN and CDR2 SYDVKM. V lost 3 bases and J lost 0, with 15 bases in between. CDR3 size: 16 residues. This chain's CDR3 is CASSFYLGSSSYEQYF. The CDR3 region has the DNA TGTGCCAGCAGTTTTTATTTAGGTAGCAGCTCCTACGAGCAGTACTTC.

V and J are TRBV13 and TRBJ2-7, with 7 bases identical to TRBD1. The CDR3 contains 14 residues. Per the germline V gene, CDR1 is PRHDT and CDR2 is FYEKMQ (reference sequence). The junction had 5 bases not matched to a gene; V was cut back by 5 bases and J by 1 base. The CDR3 region is CASSSRTGSYEQYF. In DNA, the CDR3 is TGTGCCAGCAGCAGCCGGACAGGATCCTACGAGCAGTACTTC.

This clone was found a few times. The V gene is TRBV5-4, the J gene TRBJ2-7, with TRBD2 identical over 15 bases. Germline V gene lookup returns CDR1 SGHNT and CDR2 YYREEE (reference sequence). J gave up 3 bases and V 4 bases, and 5 bases lay outside the gene matches. This CDR3 spans 16 amino acids. The CDR3 DNA is TGTGCCAGCAGCGGGACTAGCGGGGGGCGGATCTACGAGCAGTACTTC. Protein sequence: CASSGTSGGRIYEQYF.

The chain couples TRBV30 to TRBJ2-3; D is unresolved. The germline V gene has CDR1 GTSNPN and CDR2 SVGIG (reference sequence). V was cut by 4 bases and J by 0 bases, with 17 bases left in between. This CDR3 has 16 amino acids. The CDR3, as DNA: TGTGCCTGGAACCATTGGCGGAAGACTAGCACAGATACGCAGTATTTT. Its protein product is CAWNHWRKTSTDTQYF. Supplemented by reference TRBV30 and TRBJ2-3, the full variable domain reads SQTIHQWPATLVQPVGSPLSLECTVEGTSNPNLYWYRQAAGRGLQLLFYSVGIGQISSEVPQNLSASRPQDRQFILSSKKLLLSDSGFYLCAWNHWRKTSTDTQYFGPGTRLTVL.

This clone was observed a handful of times. The V and J genes are TRBV5-1 and TRBJ1-1; no definite D call. Trimming removed 0 bases from V and 0 bases from J, with 9 bases in between. The length of the CDR3 is 15 residues. Germline CDR1 reads SGHRS; CDR2 reads YFSETQ. CDR3 residues: CASSLGAPLNTEAFF. CDR3 nucleotide sequence: TGCGCCAGCAGCTTGGGAGCACCCTTGAACACTGAAGCTTTCTTT.

The CDR3 loop reads CASSTTAPNYGYTF. The CDR3 bases are TGTGCCAGCAGCACCACGGCACCTAACTATGGCTACACCTTC. The chain combines TRBV6-6 with TRBJ1-2; D gene ambiguous. The CDR3 contains 14 residues. Trimming stripped 6 bases from V and 0 bases from J, with 11 bases between. Germline assignment: CDR1 MNHNY and CDR2 SVGAGI (reference sequence).

This clone was recorded once. J is TRBJ2-2 and V is TRBV5-1; 10 nucleotides agree with TRBD2. The V segment lost 3 bases and the J segment 1 base; nucleotides outside the gene matches: 3. Germline loops: CDR1 SGHRS, CDR2 YFSETQ. The CDR3 is made up of 16 amino acids. CDR3 DNA sequence: TGCGCCAGCAGCTGGACTAGCGGACAGAACACCGGGGAGCTGTTTTTT. Protein product: CASSWTSGQNTGELFF.

The gene calls are TRBV5-4 and TRBJ2-7, with TRBD2 as a possible D gene (5 bases). V gave up 4 bases and J gave up 6 bases, with 17 bases separating them. The CDR3 loop spans 14 amino acids. Germline V CDR1 and CDR2: SGHNT, YYREEE (reference sequence). CDR3 loop: CASSPGGVSIEQYF. The CDR3 DNA reads as TGTGCCAGCAGCCCCGGAGGAGTCTCAATCGAGCAGTACTTC.